The rows below give T cell receptor beta chains drawn from one sample of a study of identical twins. TCRdb reanalysed the 5' RACE reads using MiXCR and keeps one entry per CDR3 protein. The sample records about 530,000 distinct CDR3 sequences, nearly 15% being singletons. These data also formed part of another study, on yellow fever vaccine responses in identical twins.

Sequenced material: CD4+ T cells sorted from blood. These receptors originate from a woman between 18 and 30 years old in good health. The CDR3 runs from the conserved cysteine through the conserved F or W. D genes are given only for firm matches. A clone size is listed for some rows: how often the clone was seen (once, few, many), or a class if it is expanded.

>.|TRBJ2-6|TRBV24-1|TRBD1
CATSLTGSGANVLTF
TGTGCCACCAGCCTGACAGGGTCTGGGGCCAACGTCCTGACTTTC
>few|TRBJ2-2|TRBV11-2|TRBD1
CASSLVGQGATGELFF
TGTGCCAGCAGCTTAGTGGGGCAGGGGGCCACCGGGGAGCTGTTTTTT
>few|TRBJ2-7|TRBV20-1|TRBD1
CSAGDRFYEQYF
TGCAGTGCTGGGGACAGGTTCTACGAGCAGTACTTC
>few|TRBJ2-5|TRBV12-3/TRBV12-4|.
CASSYTDSETQYF
TGTGCCAGCAGCTATACGGACTCGGAGACCCAGTACTTC
>.|TRBJ2-6|TRBV2|.
CASSDQGTSSGANVLTF
TGTGCCAGCAGTGATCAGGGGACGAGCTCTGGGGCCAACGTCCTGACTTTC
>.|TRBJ2-3|TRBV27|.
CASRIQGHRTDTQYF
TGTGCCAGCAGAATCCAGGGACACCGCACAGATACGCAGTATTTT
>.|TRBJ2-3|TRBV2|TRBD2
CASRGTRGRGDTQYF
TGTGCCAGCAGAGGGACTAGGGGTCGAGGAGATACGCAGTATTTT
>few|TRBJ1-2|TRBV5-1|TRBD1
CASSPGGVVGGYTF
TGCGCCAGCAGCCCAGGGGGCGTAGTAGGCGGCTACACCTTC
>many|TRBJ2-3|TRBV6-1|TRBD1
CASTRDSLADTQYF
TGTGCCAGCACTCGGGACAGTTTAGCAGATACGCAGTATTTT
>few|TRBJ2-3|TRBV28|.
CASSMGLARADTQYF
TGTGCCAGCAGTATGGGGCTAGCGAGGGCAGATACGCAGTATTTT
>.|TRBJ1-6|TRBV12-3/TRBV12-4|.
CASSPRGRGGSPLHF
TGTGCCAGCAGTCCCCGAGGCAGGGGAGGCTCACCCCTCCACTTT
>.|TRBJ2-2|TRBV28|.
CASSSRGGGELFF
TGTGCCAGCAGTTCGCGGGGAGGCGGGGAGCTGTTTTTT
>.|TRBJ2-1|TRBV7-8|TRBD2
CASRARGTNEQFF
TGTGCCAGCAGGGCGCGGGGGACGAATGAGCAGTTCTTC
>few|TRBJ2-5|TRBV3-1|.
CASRKGGRWSQYF
TGTGCCAGCAGGAAGGGGGGCCGGTGGTCCCAGTACTTC
>many|TRBJ1-1|TRBV18|.
CASSPTGNTEAFF
TGTGCCAGCTCACCCACAGGGAACACTGAAGCTTTCTTT
>.|TRBJ2-3|TRBV20-1|.
CSARVGQLSTDTQYF
TGCAGTGCTAGAGTAGGGCAGCTAAGCACAGATACGCAGTATTTT
>.|TRBJ1-1|TRBV10-3|.
CAIRGTQRTEAFF
TGTGCCATCAGGGGGACTCAGAGGACTGAAGCTTTCTTT
>few|TRBJ2-3|TRBV20-1|.
CSARDGLELVTDTQYF
TGCAGTGCTAGAGACGGACTTGAGCTTGTCACAGATACGCAGTATTTT
>many|TRBJ2-7|TRBV9|.
CASRPGTF
TGTGCCAGCAGGCCGGGAACCTTC
>few|TRBJ2-1|TRBV5-4|TRBD2
CASSPGLAGVSEQFF
TGTGCCAGCAGCCCAGGACTAGCGGGAGTAAGTGAGCAGTTCTTC
>.|TRBJ1-6|TRBV3-1|.
CASSQHREYNSPLHF
TGTGCCAGCAGCCAACACCGAGAATATAATTCACCCCTCCACTTT
>few|TRBJ2-3|TRBV20-1|TRBD2
CSVRGGADTQYF
TGCAGTGTTCGGGGGGGCGCAGATACGCAGTATTTT
>few|TRBJ2-3|TRBV12-3/TRBV12-4|.
CASSSGRGDTQYF
TGTGCCAGCAGTTCGGGACGTGGAGATACGCAGTATTTT
>.|TRBJ1-5|TRBV7-9|.
CASSSTGEGQPQHF
TGTGCCAGCAGCTCGACAGGCGAGGGTCAGCCCCAGCATTTT
>.|TRBJ2-5|TRBV20-1|TRBD2
CSAAQRTSGGAKTQYF
TGCAGTGCCGCCCAAAGGACTAGCGGGGGGGCGAAGACCCAGTACTTC
>few|TRBJ1-1|TRBV14|.
CASSWGRSTEAFF
TGTGCCAGCAGCTGGGGGAGGTCGACTGAAGCTTTCTTT
>.|TRBJ2-2|TRBV15|.
CATSRDPGTANTGELFF
TGTGCCACCAGCAGAGATCCAGGGACCGCGAACACCGGGGAGCTGTTTTTT
>.|TRBJ2-5|TRBV19|.
CASSMSAFQETQYF
TGTGCCAGTAGTATGTCGGCCTTCCAAGAGACCCAGTACTTC
>.|TRBJ2-7|TRBV21-1|.
CASSPKDKGETSYEQYF
TGTGCCAGCAGCCCGAAGGATAAAGGGGAGACCTCCTACGAGCAGTACTTC
>few|TRBJ2-2|TRBV7-3|TRBD1
CASSLTGGTGGTGELFF
TGTGCCAGCAGCTTAACCGGAGGGACAGGCGGTACCGGGGAGCTGTTTTTT
>.|TRBJ1-1|TRBV5-1|.
CASSRGAGDTEAFF
TGCGCCAGCAGCAGGGGGGCAGGGGACACTGAAGCTTTCTTT
>.|TRBJ1-5|TRBV9|.
CASSVAGGGQPQHF
TGTGCCAGCAGCGTAGCGGGTGGGGGGCAGCCCCAGCATTTT
>few|TRBJ2-1|TRBV11-2|TRBD1
CASSKTGGGPASYNEQFF
TGTGCCAGCAGCAAGACAGGGGGCGGGCCCGCCTCCTACAATGAGCAGTTCTTC
>few|TRBJ2-6|TRBV29-1|.
CSVQTVSGANVLTF
TGCAGCGTCCAGACAGTCTCTGGGGCCAACGTCCTGACTTTC
>.|TRBJ2-5|TRBV10-3|TRBD1
CAISKTGTYQETQYF
TGTGCCATCAGTAAGACAGGGACGTACCAAGAGACCCAGTACTTC
>.|TRBJ1-3|TRBV2|TRBD1
CASSEKDRVRGNTIYF
TGTGCCAGCAGTGAAAAAGACAGGGTGCGAGGAAACACCATATATTTT
>.|TRBJ2-1|TRBV2|.
CASSVLGTTYNEQFF
TGTGCCAGCAGTGTTCTCGGGACCACCTACAATGAGCAGTTCTTC
>few|TRBJ2-7|TRBV4-1|.
CASSQVLGEQYF
TGCGCCAGCAGCCAAGTTCTCGGCGAGCAGTACTTC
>.|TRBJ1-2|TRBV5-6|TRBD1
CASSLRLRGDDYGYTF
TGTGCCAGCAGCTTGCGCCTCAGGGGGGACGACTATGGCTACACCTTC